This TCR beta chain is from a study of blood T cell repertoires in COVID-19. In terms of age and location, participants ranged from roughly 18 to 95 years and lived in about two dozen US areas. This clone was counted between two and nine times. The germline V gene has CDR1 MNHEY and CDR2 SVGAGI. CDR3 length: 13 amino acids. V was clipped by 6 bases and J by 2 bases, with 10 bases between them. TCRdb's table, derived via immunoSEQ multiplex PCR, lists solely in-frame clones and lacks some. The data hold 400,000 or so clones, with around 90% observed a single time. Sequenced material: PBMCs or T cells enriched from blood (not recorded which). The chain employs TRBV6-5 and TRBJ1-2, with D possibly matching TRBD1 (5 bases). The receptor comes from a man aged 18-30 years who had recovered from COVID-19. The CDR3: CASRRGENYGYTF. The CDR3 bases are TGTGCCAGCAGGCGGGGGGAAAACTATGGCTACACCTTC.